One and the same sample provided the 10 T cell receptor beta chains below, sequenced in a study of cytomegalovirus exposure and HLA in healthy donors. PCR primers comprised 60 Vbeta and 13 Jbeta primers. TCRdb's table, derived via immunoSEQ multiplex PCR, lists solely in-frame clones and lacks some. The table lists about 180,000 clones, over 75% of them singletons. Material for sequencing was PBMCs. The receptors stem from a man aged 60 to 75 in good health and CMV-seronegative.

This chain uses TRBV21-1 with TRBJ2-7; the DNA was not used to check the table's D call, TRBD1. TRBV21-1 is flagged as a pseudogene. The CDR3 contains 15 residues. CDR3 DNA sequence: TGTGCCAGCAGTATAGCCTCAGGGGGCGGGTACGAGCAGTACTTC. Its translation is CASSIASGGGYEQYF.

The chain has TRBV30 and TRBJ2-7, with 8 bases lining up with TRBD1. V shed 4 bases and J 6 bases; nucleotides not matched to a gene: 8. The CDR3 runs to 13 residues. Germline CDR1 is GTSNPN and CDR2 is SVGIG (reference sequence). CDR3 protein: CAWNSQGAGEQYF. The CDR3 DNA reads TGTGCCTGGAATAGTCAGGGGGCTGGCGAGCAGTACTTC.

This chain connects TRBV29-1 to TRBJ2-2, with 7 bases identical to TRBD1. With V trimmed by 5 bases and J by 3 bases, 6 bases remained unmatched. Germline V CDR1 and CDR2: SQVTM, ANQGSEA. CDR3 length equals 14 residues. CDR3: CSVKTGLDTGELFF. CDR3 nucleotide sequence: TGCAGCGTTAAGACAGGGTTAGACACCGGGGAGCTGTTTTTT.

The J gene is TRBJ1-1, the V gene TRBV30, with 7 bases lining up with TRBD1. There are 14 residues in the CDR3. The germline gives CDR1 GTSNPN, CDR2 SVGIG (reference sequence). J gave up 0 bases and V 2 bases, and 3 bases lay outside the gene matches. This CDR3 is CAWSFTGVNTEAFF. Written as DNA, the CDR3 is TGTGCCTGGAGTTTTACAGGGGTGAACACTGAAGCTTTCTTT.

This clone was counted between two and nine times. The chain carries TRBV18 and TRBJ1-3; no firm D call. CDR1 and CDR2 from the germline V gene are KGHSH and LQKENI. V was pared by 3 bases and J by 0 bases, with 15 bases between. This CDR3 spans 17 amino acids. The CDR3 sequence: CASSPNRARISGNTIYF. The CDR3, as DNA: TGTGCCAGCTCACCGAATCGAGCTCGAATCTCTGGAAACACCATATATTTT.

This clone came up a few times. This chain joins TRBV7-9 and TRBJ2-7, with 8 bases that match TRBD1. Per the germline V gene, CDR1 is SEHNR and CDR2 is FQNEAQ (reference sequence). The CDR3 consists of 15 residues. The junction had 10 bases not matched to a gene; V was cut back by 5 bases and J by 4 bases. Here the CDR3 reads CASSRGDRRPYEQYF. CDR3 coding DNA: TGTGCCAGCAGCCGCGGGGACAGGAGACCTTACGAGCAGTACTTC. Based on the CDR3 plus reference TRBV7-9 and TRBJ2-7, the full variable domain is DTGVSQNPRHKITKRGQNVTFRCDPISEHNRLYWYRQTLGQGPEFLTYFQNEAQLEKSRLLSDRFSAERPKGSFSTLEIQRTEQGDSAMYLCASSRGDRRPYEQYFGPGTRLTVT.

The chain links TRBV9 to TRBJ2-5, with TRBD2 matching 10 bases. CDR3 length: 16 amino acids. Trimming took 4 bases from V and 2 from J; bases not matched to a gene: 8. The germline V gene encodes CDR1 SGDLS and CDR2 YYNGEE. In DNA form, the CDR3 reads TGTGCCAGCAGCCTATCTAGCGGGGGTTTGCAAGAGACCCAGTACTTC. Its protein product is CASSLSSGGLQETQYF.

The V gene is TRBV7-6, the J gene TRBJ2-1; possibly TRBD1 for D (6 bases). Germline values: CDR1 SGHVS, CDR2 FNYEAQ. This CDR3 comprises 14 residues. V lost 0 bases, J lost 7 bases, and 10 bases lay in between. Written as DNA, the CDR3 is TGTGCCAGCAGCTTAGCGGCAGGGGTTAATGAGCAGTTCTTC. Translated, it gives CASSLAAGVNEQFF.

This chain links TRBV4-1 with TRBJ1-6; possibly TRBD1 for D (6 bases). This CDR3 is 14 amino acids long. CDR1 and CDR2 from the germline V gene are MGHRA and YSYEKL. V lost 3 bases, J lost 8 bases, and 11 bases lay in between. CDR3 protein: CASSQAGVDSPLHF. CDR3 sequence (DNA): TGCGCCAGCAGCCAGGCAGGGGTTGATTCACCCCTCCACTTT.

This clone turned up a few times. V usage is TRBV7-2 and J usage is TRBJ2-6, with D possibly TRBD2 on 7 matching bases. V was shortened by 5 bases and J by 2 bases, with 10 bases between the two germline ends. Per germline, CDR1 SGHTA and CDR2 FQGNSA. This CDR3 spans 15 amino acids. CDR3 region: CASSAGATGANVLTF. CDR3 nucleotides: TGTGCCAGCAGCGCGGGGGCGACTGGGGCCAACGTCCTGACTTTC.